The clone carrying this T cell receptor (beta chain) showed up many times. The sample comes from a study of Graves' ophthalmopathy and Graves' hyperthyroidism. The V segment lost 6 bases and the J segment 4 bases; nucleotides outside the gene matches: 7. The CDR3 totals 15 residues. The germline V gene has CDR1 MNHNS and CDR2 SASEGT. Aged 18 to 65, the patients with hyperthyroidism had under 2 months' duration and were newly diagnosed. Amplification of TCR beta CDR3 regions used RNA transcripts. Second-round multiplex PCR followed a first-round RT-PCR using HTBI primers. A single record per CDR3 protein comes from TCRdb applying MiXCR to the multiplex PCR reads. The table lists just over 600,000 distinct CDR3 sequences, 22% of them singletons.

The V gene is TRBV6-1, the J gene TRBJ1-1, with TRBD1 matching 11 bases. The TCR sequence derives from a woman aged 18-29 years with stable Graves' hyperthyroidism. Some clones in this sample may be carry-over from other donors' samples. Material for sequencing was peripheral blood. CDR3 nucleotides: TGTGCCAGCAGGGACAGGGGGCGCCGGATCACTGAAGCTTTCTTT. This gives the protein CASRDRGRRITEAFF.